This is a list of T cell receptor beta chains from one sample in a study of identical twins. TCRdb re-analysed the 5' RACE reads in MiXCR, keeping a single row per CDR3 protein. Of more than 650,000 distinct CDR3 sequences in the sample, less than 7% were seen once. The sequencing input was naive T cells sorted from blood. These receptors were collected from a man younger than 35 in good health. CDR3s include the opening cysteine and the closing phenylalanine or tryptophan. The D gene is left open where the match is weak. Not all rows give a size; the values are once, few, many and, for expanded clones, a class.

CDR3 length | J gene | clone size | V gene | D gene | CDR3 DNA | CDR3 protein
13 | TRBJ2-2 | many | TRBV27 | NA | TGTGCCAGCAGTCCGCTGAGCCCCGGGGAGCTGTTTTTT | CASSPLSPGELFF
13 | TRBJ1-1 | many | TRBV12-3/TRBV12-4 | TRBD1 | TGTGCCAGCAGGACAGGGCAAGGGACTGAAGCTTTCTTT | CASRTGQGTEAFF
14 | TRBJ2-1 | many | TRBV20-1 | NA | TGCAGTGCTAGGTCCCCGAGCGCCTACAATGAGCAGTTCTTC | CSARSPSAYNEQFF
13 | TRBJ2-7 | NA | TRBV20-1 | NA | TGCAGTGCTAGTCGACAGGATACCTACGAGCAGTACTTC | CSASRQDTYEQYF
15 | TRBJ2-1 | NA | TRBV3-1 | TRBD2 | TGTGCCAGCAGCCATCCGGGACTAGCGGGCCTAGGGCAGTTCTTC | CASSHPGLAGLGQFF
13 | TRBJ2-3 | NA | TRBV15 | NA | TGTGCCACCAGCATCGATCCCCTAGATACGCAGTATTTT | CATSIDPLDTQYF
17 | TRBJ2-7 | many | TRBV7-2 | TRBD1 | TGTGCCAGCAGCTTATCACAGGGGGTTTGGAGCTCCTACGAGCAGTACTTC | CASSLSQGVWSSYEQYF
15 | TRBJ2-5 | many | TRBV4-3 | TRBD1 | TGCGCCAGCAGCCAAGACTGGACAGGAGGAGAGACCCAGTACTTC | CASSQDWTGGETQYF
15 | TRBJ2-2 | many | TRBV5-5 | TRBD1 | TGTGCCAGCAGCTTGGCGACAGGGTGGACCGGGGAGCTGTTTTTT | CASSLATGWTGELFF
15 | TRBJ1-1 | few | TRBV7-2 | NA | TGTGCCAGCAGCGGCTTACAGTTACCGAACACTGAAGCTTTCTTT | CASSGLQLPNTEAFF
12 | TRBJ2-5 | few | TRBV24-1 | NA | TGTGCCACCAGTGGGGGGATGGAGACCCAGTACTTC | CATSGGMETQYF
16 | TRBJ2-1 | few | TRBV24-1 | NA | TGTGCCACCAGTGATCGTGGAGGGGGCCCCTACAATGAGCAGTTCTTC | CATSDRGGGPYNEQFF
13 | TRBJ2-5 | NA | TRBV20-1 | TRBD2 | TGCAGTGCTAGTACGAGCGGGAGAAAGACCCAGTACTTC | CSASTSGRKTQYF
14 | TRBJ2-6 | NA | TRBV5-5 | NA | TGTGCCAGCCCCTCCCCCTCTGGGGCCAACGTCCTGACTTTC | CASPSPSGANVLTF
14 | TRBJ2-1 | few | TRBV12-3/TRBV12-4 | NA | TGTGCCAGCAGTTTAGGGACGGTGGCGCATGAGCAGTTCTTC | CASSLGTVAHEQFF
17 | TRBJ2-2 | NA | TRBV29-1 | TRBD1 | TGCAGCGTTCCCTTTACTCCGGGACAGGGGGCCGCCGGGGAGCTGTTTTTT | CSVPFTPGQGAAGELFF
17 | TRBJ2-2 | NA | TRBV6-5 | TRBD1 | TGTGCCAGCAGTTACAGGACAGGGGGCAGAAACACCGGGGAGCTGTTTTTT | CASSYRTGGRNTGELFF
12 | TRBJ1-1 | NA | TRBV18 | NA | TGTGCCAGCTCAGGGGTCGAAAATGAAGCTTTCTTT | CASSGVENEAFF
14 | TRBJ1-6 | many | TRBV5-6 | NA | TGTGCCAGCAGCCCGGGACAAGCCCGCTTCCCCCTCCACTTT | CASSPGQARFPLHF
16 | TRBJ2-2 | many | TRBV4-3 | TRBD1 | TGCGCCAGCAGCTGGCGAGGACAGGGTTATACCGGGGAGCTGTTTTTT | CASSWRGQGYTGELFF
14 | TRBJ1-4 | few | TRBV7-2 | NA | TGTGCCAGCAGCTTAGGGGGGCTGGGAGGAGGGCTGTTTTTT | CASSLGGLGGGLFF
17 | TRBJ2-2 | NA | TRBV11-2 | TRBD2 | TGTGCCAGCAGCTTTCCCGGGACTAGCGAGAACACCGGGGAGCTGTTTTTT | CASSFPGTSENTGELFF
17 | TRBJ2-2 | NA | TRBV5-8 | TRBD2 | TGTGCCAGCAGCCCGAGGGGGACTAGAAGTGGGACCGGGGAGCTGTTTTTT | CASSPRGTRSGTGELFF
14 | TRBJ1-4 | many | TRBV5-5 | NA | TGTGCCAGCAGCCCAGCGGGCCTGGGGGAAAAACTGTTTTTT | CASSPAGLGEKLFF
16 | TRBJ2-3 | many | TRBV9 | TRBD2 | TGTGCCAGCAGCCGGGGTCAGAGCGGGACTCCAGATACGCAGTATTTT | CASSRGQSGTPDTQYF
16 | TRBJ2-3 | many | TRBV24-1 | NA | TGTGCCACCAGTGATCCCGGGATGCCGGACACAGATACGCAGTATTTT | CATSDPGMPDTDTQYF
14 | TRBJ2-7 | many | TRBV29-1 | TRBD2 | TGCAGCGTTGAAGGTCTAGCGGGTACCTACGAGCAGTACTTC | CSVEGLAGTYEQYF
15 | TRBJ1-5 | many | TRBV20-1 | NA | TGCAGTGCTAGAACCGGTCGAGGTAGCAATCAGCCCCAGCATTTT | CSARTGRGSNQPQHF
10 | TRBJ2-1 | many | TRBV7-8 | NA | TGTGCCAGCAGTGTCAGAGAGCAGTTCTTC | CASSVREQFF
16 | TRBJ2-7 | NA | TRBV4-3 | TRBD1 | TGCGCCAGCAGCCACTCCAGGGGACAGGGTCCGCCCGAGCAGTACTTC | CASSHSRGQGPPEQYF
15 | TRBJ2-5 | many | TRBV4-1 | TRBD1 | TGCGCCAGCAGCCCCGACAGGGCTACGGGGGAGACCCAGTACTTC | CASSPDRATGETQYF
16 | TRBJ2-2 | many | TRBV6-1 | TRBD2 | TGTGCCAGCCGAGTGGCGGGAGGAATAAACACCGGGGAGCTGTTTTTT | CASRVAGGINTGELFF
15 | TRBJ2-1 | few | TRBV12-3/TRBV12-4 | TRBD2 | TGTGCCAGCAGTAGAAAGCGGGAGGGCCTCAATGAGCAGTTCTTC | CASSRKREGLNEQFF
14 | TRBJ1-2 | few | TRBV20-1 | TRBD1 | TGCAGTGCTAGCAGGTCAGGGGGCGCGAATGGCTACACCTTC | CSASRSGGANGYTF
14 | TRBJ2-4 | many | TRBV6-4 | NA | TGTGCCAGCAGTGACGGCGGCGCAAGCAACATTCAGTACTTC | CASSDGGASNIQYF
15 | TRBJ2-3 | many | TRBV29-1 | TRBD2 | TGCAGCACTGGGACTAGCGGGGGAGGCACAGATACGCAGTATTTT | CSTGTSGGGTDTQYF
16 | TRBJ2-3 | many | TRBV24-1 | TRBD1 | TGTGCCACCAGTGATTTGCTAGGGACAGGGCCGCTCTCGCAGTATTTT | CATSDLLGTGPLSQYF
14 | TRBJ2-7 | many | TRBV15 | TRBD1 | TGTGCCACCAGCATTAGTGACAGGGCCTACGAGCAGTACTTC | CATSISDRAYEQYF
16 | TRBJ2-7 | NA | TRBV5-1 | NA | TGCGCCAGCAGCCCTCCCTCGGACCATATACCACGGGAGCAGTACTTC | CASSPPSDHIPREQYF
13 | TRBJ1-1 | many | TRBV2 | NA | TGTGCCAGCAGTGGTTTGGACAGTTTTAGAGCTTTCTTT | CASSGLDSFRAFF
15 | TRBJ1-1 | many | TRBV19 | NA | TGTGCCAGTAGTACACTAGGAACAGGGTGGACTGAAGCTTTCTTT | CASSTLGTGWTEAFF
13 | TRBJ1-1 | few | TRBV5-1 | NA | TGCGCCAGCGGCCAGGGTTCGAACACTGAAGCTTTCTTT | CASGQGSNTEAFF
15 | TRBJ2-1 | NA | TRBV28 | TRBD1 | TGTGCCAGCATTATCGGACAGGGGAAATTCAATGAGCAGTTCTTC | CASIIGQGKFNEQFF
14 | TRBJ1-5 | many | TRBV12-3/TRBV12-4 | TRBD1 | TGTGCCAGCAGTCCACAGGGGGTGAGGCAGCCCCAGCATTTT | CASSPQGVRQPQHF
14 | TRBJ2-7 | NA | TRBV6-5 | NA | TGTGCCAGCAGTTACTCAGGCAGGGAAGGCGAGCAGTACTTC | CASSYSGREGEQYF
15 | TRBJ2-2 | few | TRBV11-3 | TRBD1 | TGTGCCAGCAGCTTCCGGGACAGGGGAACCGGGGAGCTGTTTTTT | CASSFRDRGTGELFF
16 | TRBJ2-1 | NA | TRBV7-8 | TRBD2 | TGTGCCAGCAGCACACTTAGCGGGAGGCGAAACAATGAGCAGTTCTTC | CASSTLSGRRNNEQFF
15 | TRBJ2-1 | many | TRBV15 | NA | TGTGCCACCCGCAGTGGGCGCAACTACTACAATGAGCAGTTCTTC | CATRSGRNYYNEQFF
13 | TRBJ2-3 | many | TRBV12-3/TRBV12-4 | NA | TGTGCCAGCAGTCCAGCGGGCACAGATACGCAGTATTTT | CASSPAGTDTQYF